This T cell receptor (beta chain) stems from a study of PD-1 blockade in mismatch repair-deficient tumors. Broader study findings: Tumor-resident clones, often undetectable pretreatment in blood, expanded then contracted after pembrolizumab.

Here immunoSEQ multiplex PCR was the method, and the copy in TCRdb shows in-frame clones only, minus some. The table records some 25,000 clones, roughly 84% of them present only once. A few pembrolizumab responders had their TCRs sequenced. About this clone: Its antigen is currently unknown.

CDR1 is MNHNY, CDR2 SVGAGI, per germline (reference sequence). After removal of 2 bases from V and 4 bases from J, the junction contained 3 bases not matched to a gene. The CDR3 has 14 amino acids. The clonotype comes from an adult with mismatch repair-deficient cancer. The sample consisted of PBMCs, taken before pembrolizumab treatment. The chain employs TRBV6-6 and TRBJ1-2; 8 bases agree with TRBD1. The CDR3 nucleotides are TGTGCCAGCAGTTACGGACAGGGAGGCTATGGCTACACCTTC. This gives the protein CASSYGQGGYGYTF.